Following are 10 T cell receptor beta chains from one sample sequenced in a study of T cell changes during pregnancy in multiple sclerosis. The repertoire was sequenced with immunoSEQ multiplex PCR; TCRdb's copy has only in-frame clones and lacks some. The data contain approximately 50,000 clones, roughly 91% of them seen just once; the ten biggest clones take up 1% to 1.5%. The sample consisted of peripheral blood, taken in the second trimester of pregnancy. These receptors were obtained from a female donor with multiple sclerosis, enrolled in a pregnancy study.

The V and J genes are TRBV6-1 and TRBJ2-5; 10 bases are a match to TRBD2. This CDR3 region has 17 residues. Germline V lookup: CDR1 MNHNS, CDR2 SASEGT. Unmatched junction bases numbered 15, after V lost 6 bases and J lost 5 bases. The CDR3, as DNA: TGTGCCAGCAGCGAATTGTCCAGCGGGGGGGCCTGGGAGACCCAGTACTTC. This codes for CASSELSSGGAWETQYF.

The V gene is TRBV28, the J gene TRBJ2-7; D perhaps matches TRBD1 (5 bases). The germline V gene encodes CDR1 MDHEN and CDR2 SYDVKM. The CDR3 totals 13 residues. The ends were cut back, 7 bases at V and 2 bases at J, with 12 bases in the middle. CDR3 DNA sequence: TGTGCCAGCACAAAGGGGTTTACCTACGAGCAGTACTTC. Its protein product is CASTKGFTYEQYF.

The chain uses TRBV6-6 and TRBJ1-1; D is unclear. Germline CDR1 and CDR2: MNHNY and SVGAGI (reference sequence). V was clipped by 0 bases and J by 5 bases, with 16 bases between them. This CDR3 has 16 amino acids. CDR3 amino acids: CASSYSQSREGTEAFF. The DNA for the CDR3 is TGTGCCAGCAGTTACTCGCAGAGCCGGGAAGGAACTGAAGCTTTCTTT.

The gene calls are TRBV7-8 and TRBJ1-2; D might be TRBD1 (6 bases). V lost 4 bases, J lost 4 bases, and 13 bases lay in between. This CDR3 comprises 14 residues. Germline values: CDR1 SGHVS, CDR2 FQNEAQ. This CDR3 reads CASSSRGGAYGYTF. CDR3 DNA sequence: TGTGCCAGCAGCTCCCGGGGGGGGGCCTATGGCTACACCTTC.

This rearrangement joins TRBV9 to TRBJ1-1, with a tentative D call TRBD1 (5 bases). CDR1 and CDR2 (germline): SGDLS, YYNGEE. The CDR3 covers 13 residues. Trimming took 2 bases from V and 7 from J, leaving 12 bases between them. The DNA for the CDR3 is TGTGCCAGCAGCGTCCAGGGCTTCGGTGAAGCTTTCTTT. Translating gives CASSVQGFGEAFF.

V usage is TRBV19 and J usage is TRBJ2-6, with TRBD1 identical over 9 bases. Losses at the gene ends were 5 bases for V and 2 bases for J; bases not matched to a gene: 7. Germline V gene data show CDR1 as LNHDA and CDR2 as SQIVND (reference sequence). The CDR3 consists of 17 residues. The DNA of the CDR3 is TGTGCCAGTAGTTGGGGGACAGGGCGAACTGGGGCCAACGTCCTGACTTTC. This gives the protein CASSWGTGRTGANVLTF.

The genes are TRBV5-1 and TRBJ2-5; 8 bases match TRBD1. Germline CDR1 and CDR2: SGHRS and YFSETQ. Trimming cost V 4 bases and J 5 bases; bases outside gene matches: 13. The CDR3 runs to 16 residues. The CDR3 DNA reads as TGCGCCAGCAGCCAAGGCCCCAGGGGGCTAGGGGAGACCCAGTACTTC. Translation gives CASSQGPRGLGETQYF. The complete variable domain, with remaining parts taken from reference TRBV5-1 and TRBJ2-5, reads KAGVTQTPRYLIKTRGQQVTLSCSPISGHRSVSWYQQTPGQGLQFLFEYFSETQRNKGNFPGRFSGRQFSNSRSEMNVSTLELGDSALYLCASSQGPRGLGETQYFGPGTRLLVL.

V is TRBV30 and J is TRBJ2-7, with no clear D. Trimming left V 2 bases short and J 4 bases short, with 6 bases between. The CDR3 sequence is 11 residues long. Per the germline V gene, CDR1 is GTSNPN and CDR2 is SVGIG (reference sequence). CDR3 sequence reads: CAWSTPYEQYF. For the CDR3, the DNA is TGTGCCTGGAGTACTCCTTACGAGCAGTACTTC.

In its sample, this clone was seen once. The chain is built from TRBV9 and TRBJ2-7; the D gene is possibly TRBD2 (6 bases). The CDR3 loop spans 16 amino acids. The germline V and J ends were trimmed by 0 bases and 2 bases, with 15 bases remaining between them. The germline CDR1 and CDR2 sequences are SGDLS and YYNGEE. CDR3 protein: CASSVGGTAIAYEQYF. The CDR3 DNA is TGTGCCAGCAGCGTAGGGGGGACTGCTATAGCCTACGAGCAGTACTTC.

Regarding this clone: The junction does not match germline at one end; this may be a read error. CDR3 protein: CASSLSRGSDAFF. CDR3 in DNA: TGTGCCAGCAGTTTATCCAGGGGGTCTGATGCTTTCTTT. The chain recombines TRBV27 with TRBJ1-1; 7 bases agree with TRBD1. This CDR3 is 13 amino acids long. Germline lookup yields CDR1 MNHEY and CDR2 SMNVEV (reference sequence).